The 6 T cell receptor beta chains given below trace back to one sample, sequenced in a study of T cell changes during pregnancy in multiple sclerosis (dated by TCRdb to about 2019). Preparation of the library involved the immunoSEQ multiplex PCR assay. The immuneACCESS repertoire file appears here via TCRdb, limited to in-frame rearrangements. These files lack a portion of the clones; in checked studies, under half of the deficit traces to unresolved V genes, and the cause of the others is not known. The sample yields tens of thousands of clones; roughly 87% were counted once. The ten largest clones capture approximately 1.3% of the sample. The sample here was CD4+ T cells from peripheral blood mononuclear cells, taken in the first trimester of pregnancy. Source of these receptors: a female donor with multiple sclerosis, enrolled in a pregnancy study.

The DNA of the CDR3 is TGTGCCAGCAGTTCTCGAGGGCAGCCCCAGCATTTT. Translation gives CASSSRGQPQHF. This chain links TRBV6-5 with TRBJ1-5; D is ambiguous. Germline V gene sequence: CDR1 MNHEY, CDR2 SVGAGI. V lost 4 bases and J lost 7, with 8 bases in between. This CDR3 is 12 amino acids long.

The chain carries TRBV6-6 and TRBJ1-4, with D perhaps TRBD1 (5 bases). Per the germline V gene, CDR1 is MNHNY and CDR2 is SVGAGI (reference sequence). The CDR3 is 15 amino acids. V gave up 2 bases and J gave up 5 bases, with 12 bases separating them. The CDR3 DNA follows: TGTGCCAGCAGTTACGGCGGGGAGGGGAATGAAAAACTGTTTTTT. Translating gives CASSYGGEGNEKLFF.

The V gene is TRBV7-2, the J gene TRBJ2-1, with a tentative D call TRBD2 (6 bases). The CDR3 is 14 residues long. The germline gives CDR1 SGHTA, CDR2 FQGNSA. V was pared by 5 bases and J by 6 bases, with 14 bases between. Written as DNA, the CDR3 is TGTGCCAGCAGCGATAGCGGTCCTTCCAATGAGCAGTTCTTC. This encodes CASSDSGPSNEQFF.

The chain joins TRBV11-3 to TRBJ1-1; D is undetermined. The germline gives CDR1 SGHNT, CDR2 YENEEA. V shed 0 bases and J shed 11 bases, with 10 bases lying between them. The CDR3 is made up of 12 amino acids. The CDR3, as DNA: TGTGCCAGCAGCTTAGATAATGGAGGTGCTTTCTTT. Encoded protein: CASSLDNGGAFF.

V and J are TRBV6-1 and TRBJ2-7; TRBD1 matches at 11 bases. V lost 6 bases to trimming and J lost 3 bases; unmatched junction nucleotides: 7. CDR1 is MNHNS, CDR2 SASEGT, per germline. This CDR3 comprises 15 residues. CDR3 sequence: CASRDWDRGVYEQYF. In nucleotides, the CDR3 is TGTGCCAGCAGGGACTGGGACAGGGGGGTCTACGAGCAGTACTTC.

The chain is built from TRBV5-4 and TRBJ2-7, with a tentative D call TRBD1 (5 bases). The CDR3 runs to 15 residues. Trimming cost V 2 bases and J 0 bases, with 12 bases left between them. Germline V CDR1 and CDR2: SGHNT, YYREEE (reference sequence). DNA of the CDR3: TGTGCCAGCAGCTTTATTTACAGGACCTCCTACGAGCAGTACTTC. As protein: CASSFIYRTSYEQYF.